This TCR beta chain was obtained from a study of T cell responses to AZD1222 COVID-19 vaccine (dated by TCRdb to the early 2020s). Context from the whole study: Because spike-specific TCR depth and breadth did not differ between the two schedules, AZD1222 recipients who got a second dose at roughly 4 weeks were pooled with those who got a second dose at roughly 12 weeks. TCR sequencing covered more than 230 trial participants: 200 to 220 given two doses of AZD1222 and approximately 25 given two doses of MenACWY control vaccine. Trial participants were enrolled by age into subgroups of 18-55, 56-69 and 70-plus years, and around 140, 26 and 57 TCR-sequenced participants, respectively, were included in these subgroups. What the work shows at the level of the full study, not this receptor alone: Nearly half of unique spike-specific TCRs reportedly recognized epitopes outside regions mutated in the B.1.351 and B.1.1.7 variants. In the small 56-69-year group, the increase in depth fell short of significance, most likely because of low power. After two AZD1222 doses, both the breadth and the depth of spike-specific TCRs were significantly higher than at day 0 and than in MenACWY recipients. Conclusions about previously exposed vaccinees are limited because only a handful of AZD1222 recipients were SARS-CoV-2 seropositive at baseline. Vaccine-associated CD4 TCRs spanned the whole spike protein, with dominant responses in regions 160-218 and 743-854. Because no day 14 peak-response samples were available, the repertoires could be characterized only after the peak T cell response. Participants were mostly white British, with more females than males. The authors suggested clonal diversity may have been underestimated.

V drops 7 bases and J drops 4 bases, leaving 14 bases in between. Taken from cysteine to phenylalanine, the CDR3 has 13 residues. Solely the CDR3 DNA is kept, with 39 bases framed from the first base. The germline V gene yields MNHEY for CDR1 and SVGAGI for CDR2. Reading the label with the study, this specimen's time point is: baseline before first vaccination. The vaccinee samples were drawn from two UK trials, COV001 and COV002, one of which was a single-blind randomized controlled phase 2/3 trial testing AZD1222 (ChAdOx1 nCoV-19) in healthy adults. For TCRbeta chain sequencing, PBMC samples from trial participants were taken at day 0 and at day 28 after the second dose. Note on this clone: No antigen is known for it. Within one base of it there is no much larger clone, and no base qualities were kept.

The CDR3 regions of human TCRbeta chains were analyzed by immunosequencing. The original methods were these. Repertoire TCRs were checked for matches against a reference library of SARS-CoV-2-specific TCRs that had been generated using the MIRA antigen-specificity platform. Breadth was defined as the fraction of unique TCRs that were SARS-CoV-2-associated. Depth was defined as the fraction of total T cells that were SARS-CoV-2-associated. Each spike-specific TCR was assigned to its reactive spike region and to a CD4 or CD8 class using the MIRA data. Log10-transformed breadth and depth values were compared by one-way ANOVA with Sidak's multiple comparisons tests. Entries here come from immuneACCESS through TCRdb and include only in-frame sequences with V and J called. Some clones fail to appear in such tables; in the studies checked, an unresolved V gene covers under half of the shortfall, and the cause of the remainder is unknown. Clone size and the V and J calls come from that table; the DNA yielded D and trimming. This sample has about 120,000 clones in its table, and about 87% of those were observed once. The ten largest clones represent 5% to 6% of the sample.

The clonotype was recovered from an adult in good health. The receptor chain draws on TRBV6-5 and TRBJ2-7; the D gene is perhaps TRBD1, from 5 matching bases. The material was peripheral blood, obtained on day 0 of AZD1222 vaccination. The DNA sequence follows: TGTGCCAGCACCCTACAGACAGTTTACGAGCAGTACTTC. This is translated as CASTLQTVYEQYF.